Listed below are T cell receptor beta chains from one sample, sequenced in a study of cytomegalovirus exposure and HLA in healthy donors. This table comes from immunoSEQ multiplex PCR, and its TCRdb copy is limited to in-frame clones, with some not included. Of roughly 130,000 clones in the sample, 88% were seen once. Sequenced: PBMCs. Receptors were obtained from a woman between 35 and 50 years old in good health and CMV-seronegative. CDR3s include the opening cysteine and the closing phenylalanine or tryptophan. Fields, in order: V gene, D gene, clone size, J gene, CDR3 protein, CDR3 DNA. A D gene is named only where the DNA matches it firmly. The listing skips clone size in some rows; elsewhere it reads once, few, many or a size class.

V: TRBV4-1
D: .
size: .
J: TRBJ2-1
CDR3: CASSQEKQYNEQFF
DNA: TGCGCCAGCAGCCAAGAGAAACAGTACAATGAGCAGTTCTTC

V: TRBV29-1
D: .
size: .
J: TRBJ2-3
CDR3: CSVELAGTDTQYF
DNA: TGCAGCGTTGAATTAGCGGGCACAGATACGCAGTATTTT

V: TRBV6-5
D: TRBD2
size: .
J: TRBJ2-7
CDR3: CASSAPGGPYEQYF
DNA: TGTGCCAGCAGCGCTCCGGGGGGGCCCTACGAGCAGTACTTC

V: TRBV6-1
D: TRBD2
size: .
J: TRBJ2-7
CDR3: CASSEALSGSYEQYF
DNA: TGTGCCAGCAGTGAAGCGCTTAGCGGGAGCTACGAGCAGTACTTC

V: TRBV7-9
D: TRBD2
size: .
J: TRBJ2-7
CDR3: CSSSFPVLGGEQYF
DNA: TGTTCCAGCAGCTTCCCAGTTCTCGGGGGGGAGCAGTACTTC

V: TRBV5-1
D: .
size: .
J: TRBJ2-5
CDR3: CASSLGAGETQYF
DNA: TGCGCCAGCAGCTTGGGGGCGGGAGAGACCCAGTACTTC

V: TRBV7-9
D: .
size: .
J: TRBJ2-7
CDR3: CSRGRAAYEQYF
DNA: TGTTCCAGGGGGAGGGCGGCCTACGAGCAGTACTTC

V: TRBV5-4
D: .
size: .
J: TRBJ2-5
CDR3: CASRGPVGETQYF
DNA: TGTGCCAGCAGGGGGCCGGTGGGGGAGACCCAGTACTTC

V: TRBV5-1
D: .
size: .
J: TRBJ2-1
CDR3: CASSLGDGGYNEQFF
DNA: TGCGCCAGCAGCTTGGGCGATGGAGGTTACAATGAGCAGTTCTTC

V: TRBV30
D: TRBD1
size: .
J: TRBJ2-1
CDR3: CAWARDSSYNEQFF
DNA: TGTGCCTGGGCCCGGGACAGCTCCTACAATGAGCAGTTCTTC

V: TRBV6-5
D: .
size: .
J: TRBJ1-4
CDR3: CASSLIRQEKLFF
DNA: TGTGCCAGCAGCCTCATAAGACAGGAAAAACTGTTTTTT

V: TRBV6-1
D: .
size: .
J: TRBJ2-7
CDR3: CASSDSGPYEQYF
DNA: TGTGCCAGCAGTGACAGCGGACCCTACGAGCAGTACTTC

V: TRBV4-1
D: TRBD2
size: .
J: TRBJ2-1
CDR3: CASTRATSQDEQFF
DNA: TGCGCCAGCACCCGGGCGACTAGCCAGGATGAGCAGTTCTTC

V: TRBV28
D: .
size: .
J: TRBJ1-4
CDR3: CASTEGTGNEKLFF
DNA: TGTGCCAGCACTGAGGGTACCGGTAATGAAAAACTGTTTTTT

V: TRBV7-8
D: TRBD1
size: once
J: TRBJ1-5
CDR3: CASSPRGNQPQHF
DNA: TGTGCCAGCAGCCCCAGGGGGAATCAGCCCCAGCATTTT

V: TRBV4-3
D: TRBD2
size: .
J: TRBJ2-2
CDR3: CASSQDIGLAGVSGELFF
DNA: TGCGCCAGCAGCCAAGATATAGGACTAGCGGGAGTTTCCGGGGAGCTGTTTTTT

V: TRBV30
D: .
size: .
J: TRBJ2-1
CDR3: CAWSLQGEQFF
DNA: TGTGCCTGGAGTTTGCAGGGGGAGCAGTTCTTC

V: TRBV2
D: .
size: once
J: TRBJ2-1
CDR3: CASSMIPQGRNEQFF
DNA: TGTGCCAGCAGTATGATTCCACAGGGCCGTAATGAGCAGTTCTTC

V: TRBV5-1
D: .
size: .
J: TRBJ2-1
CDR3: CASSLLGAYNEQFF
DNA: TGCGCCAGCAGCTTGCTCGGGGCCTACAATGAGCAGTTCTTC

V: TRBV5-5
D: .
size: .
J: TRBJ2-7
CDR3: CASSQDSQTYEQYF
DNA: TGTGCCAGCAGCCAGGACAGTCAGACTTACGAGCAGTACTTC

V: TRBV5-1
D: TRBD1
size: .
J: TRBJ2-7
CDR3: CASSLGQGFSYEQYF
DNA: TGCGCCAGCAGCTTAGGACAGGGGTTCTCCTACGAGCAGTACTTC

V: TRBV7-2
D: .
size: .
J: TRBJ2-7
CDR3: CASSDGTSYEQYF
DNA: TGTGCCAGCAGCGATGGGACTTCCTACGAGCAGTACTTC